A selection of T cell receptor beta chains follows, all from one sample in a study of T cell responses to AZD1222 COVID-19 vaccine. TCRdb keeps only in-frame clones here, not all; method: immunoSEQ multiplex PCR. The table lists 84,000 or so clones, about nine tenths of them singletons. The sequencing used peripheral blood, collected on day 0 of AZD1222 vaccination. The receptors here all came from an adult in good health. Both conserved end residues are part of each CDR3. A D gene is named only where the DNA matches it firmly. Clone size is shown for a subset of rows, as once, few, many or a class of expanded clone.

abundance	len	d_gene	j_gene	v_gene	CDR3nt	CDR3aa
.	13	.	TRBJ1-2	TRBV4-2	TGTGCCAGCAGCCAAGATACATTCTATGGCTACACCTTC	CASSQDTFYGYTF
few	13	.	TRBJ1-3	TRBV20-1	TGCAGTGCTAGTAGGCCCGAAGGAAACACCATATATTTT	CSASRPEGNTIYF
.	12	.	TRBJ1-6	TRBV2	TGTGCCAGCAGTGAACTACCCCATGGCCTCCACTTT	CASSELPHGLHF
few	15	.	TRBJ2-2	TRBV28	TGTGCCAGCAGTGTTAGCGGAGCGCACACCGGGGAGCTGTTTTTT	CASSVSGAHTGELFF
.	15	.	TRBJ2-1	TRBV6-1	TGTGCCAGCAGAGAAAAGGAGGGAGGCTACAATGAGCAGTTCTTC	CASREKEGGYNEQFF
.	15	TRBD1	TRBJ1-4	TRBV24-1	TGTGCCACCAGTGACGCCACTGGGACAGGGGAAAAACTGTTTTTT	CATSDATGTGEKLFF
.	14	.	TRBJ1-1	TRBV3-1/TRBV3-2	TGTGCCAGCAGCCAAAGGAGTACGATCACTGAAGCTTTCTTT	CASSQRSTITEAFF
.	14	.	TRBJ2-2	TRBV30	TGTGCCTGGAGTAGGACTGAGGGCACCGGGGAGCTGTTTTTT	CAWSRTEGTGELFF
.	16	TRBD2	TRBJ2-1	TRBV15	TGTGCCACCAGCACACCTAGCGGGAGTTCCTACAATGAGCAGTTCTTC	CATSTPSGSSYNEQFF
.	16	TRBD2	TRBJ2-1	TRBV3-1/TRBV3-2	TGTGCCAGCAGCCCGGAAGCGGGGGGTTCCTACAATGAGCAGTTCTTC	CASSPEAGGSYNEQFF
few	15	TRBD2	TRBJ2-2	TRBV4-2	TGTGCCAGCAGCCAGACTAGCGGGAGTTTCGGGGAGCTGTTTTTT	CASSQTSGSFGELFF
.	14	.	TRBJ1-2	TRBV30	TGTGCCTGGACCTCGGCCCTCCGGAACTATGGCTACACCTTC	CAWTSALRNYGYTF
.	15	.	TRBJ1-3	TRBV5-4	TGTGCCAGCAGCTTTTGGGGCCCCACTGGAAACACCATATATTTT	CASSFWGPTGNTIYF
few	13	.	TRBJ2-7	TRBV18	TGTGCCAGCTCACCAACGCGAACCTACGAGCAGTACTTC	CASSPTRTYEQYF
few	15	.	TRBJ1-1	TRBV29-1	TGCAGCGGGGAAGCCGGGGCCCAAATGAACACTGAAGCTTTCTTT	CSGEAGAQMNTEAFF
.	14	TRBD1	TRBJ2-7	TRBV7-9	TGTGCCAGCAGCGACCGGGACAGGGCCTACGAGCAGTACTTC	CASSDRDRAYEQYF
.	15	.	TRBJ2-5	TRBV6-5	TGTGCCAGCAGAAATAGCGGCCATGCTAAAGAGACCCAGTACTTC	CASRNSGHAKETQYF
.	15	TRBD1	TRBJ1-1	TRBV18	TGTGCCAGCTCTCCTGCGACAGGGGTGAACACTGAAGCTTTCTTT	CASSPATGVNTEAFF
.	13	TRBD2	TRBJ2-1	TRBV5-4	TGTGCCACCGGGCTAGCGGACTACAATGAGCAGTTCTTC	CATGLADYNEQFF
.	15	.	TRBJ1-2	TRBV14	TGTGCCAGCAGCCAAAACCCGACAGCTTTCTATGGCTACACCTTC	CASSQNPTAFYGYTF
.	15	.	TRBJ2-2	TRBV15	TGTGCCACCAGTAGGGCCACGGGTTGGACCGGGGAGCTGTTTTTT	CATSRATGWTGELFF
.	15	.	TRBJ2-4	TRBV3-1/TRBV3-2	TGTGCCAGCAGCGGTGGAACTCCCATTAAAAACATTCAGTACTTC	CASSGGTPIKNIQYF
.	18	TRBD1	TRBJ2-1	TRBV11-2	TGTGCCAGCAGCCGTAGGCCCCAGGGGACAGAGGTGATCGGCGAGCAGTTCTTC	CASSRRPQGTEVIGEQFF
.	17	TRBD2	TRBJ2-1	TRBV2	TGTGCCAGCAGTGAAAATGGTAGCGGGCCAAGCGGCAATGAGCAGTTCTTC	CASSENGSGPSGNEQFF
few	14	.	TRBJ2-7	TRBV5-5	TGTGCCAGCAGCTTGGAAGGGTTTAGGTCCGAGCAGTACTTC	CASSLEGFRSEQYF
.	14	TRBD1	TRBJ2-5	TRBV5-4	TGTGCCAGCAGCGGTACAGGGGGGCAAGAGACCCAGTACTTC	CASSGTGGQETQYF
.	14	.	TRBJ2-5	TRBV10-3	TGTGCCATCAGTGAGTCTGGCACGCAAGAGACCCAGTACTTC	CAISESGTQETQYF
.	13	.	TRBJ1-1	TRBV4-1	TGCGCCAGCAGCTCTCCCCGTAGGAATGAAGCTTTCTTT	CASSSPRRNEAFF
.	17	TRBD2	TRBJ2-1	TRBV29-1	TGCAGCGTTGAAGGTCCTAGCGGGAGGTATCCCTACAATGAGCAGTTCTTC	CSVEGPSGRYPYNEQFF
.	12	.	TRBJ2-7	TRBV7-8	TGTGCCAGCAGCTCCTCCTCCTACGAGCAGTACTTC	CASSSSSYEQYF
.	18	TRBD2	TRBJ2-2	TRBV3-1/TRBV3-2	TGTGCCAGCAGCCCAAGACTAGCGGGGGGCCTCAACACCGGGGAGCTGTTTTTT	CASSPRLAGGLNTGELFF
.	15	.	TRBJ2-2	TRBV19	TGTGCCAGTAGTATTCAGGTCAGGGGAAACGGGGAGCTGTTTTTT	CASSIQVRGNGELFF
once	14	.	TRBJ2-5	TRBV15	TGTGCCACCAGCAGAGACCAGGTGGAAGAGACCCAGTACTTC	CATSRDQVEETQYF
.	15	.	TRBJ2-2	TRBV30	TGTGCCTGGAGTGTACTTGGGCCGAACACCGGGGAGCTGTTTTTT	CAWSVLGPNTGELFF
.	16	.	TRBJ2-1	TRBV15	TGTGCCACCAGCAGAGATGATGGCGCAGGGTACCCCGAGCAGTTCTTC	CATSRDDGAGYPEQFF
.	15	.	TRBJ2-7	TRBV6-6	TGTGCCAGCAGTTACGGACAGACCGGCTCCTACGAGCAGTACTTC	CASSYGQTGSYEQYF
.	14	.	TRBJ2-3	TRBV9	TGTGCCAGCAGCGTTCGCGGTAACACAGATACGCAGTATTTT	CASSVRGNTDTQYF
.	14	.	TRBJ1-1	TRBV20-1	TGCAGTGCTAGTTATCCGGGGTCGGGGACTGAAGCTTTCTTT	CSASYPGSGTEAFF
.	15	TRBD1	TRBJ1-6	TRBV7-9	TGTGCCAGCAGCCAAGCGGGGACAGGATCTTCACCCCTCCACTTT	CASSQAGTGSSPLHF
.	14	.	TRBJ1-5	TRBV19	TGTGCCAGTAGTATAGTGTTTGGGAATCAGCCCCAGCATTTT	CASSIVFGNQPQHF
few	17	TRBD2	TRBJ2-3	TRBV30	TGTGCCTGGAGTGGCGGCGTGATAGCGGGAGGATGGGATACGCAGTATTTT	CAWSGGVIAGGWDTQYF
.	14	.	TRBJ1-4	TRBV18	TGTGCCAGCTCACCATCAGGGGTCCCTGAAAAACTGTTTTTT	CASSPSGVPEKLFF
.	13	.	TRBJ1-1	TRBV19	TGTGCCAGTGGGTTTAAGGGAAACACTGAAGCTTTCTTT	CASGFKGNTEAFF
.	16	TRBD1	TRBJ1-1	TRBV18	TGTGCCAGCTCAATCACGGACAGGACGGGCGCCACTGAAGCTTTCTTT	CASSITDRTGATEAFF
once	14	.	TRBJ1-3	TRBV10-2	TGCGCCAGCAGTGAGTCGGGAGGTGGAAACACCATATATTTT	CASSESGGGNTIYF
.	15	TRBD1	TRBJ2-3	TRBV2	TGTGCCAGCTGCTTCGGGACAGGAGATACAGATACGCAGTATTTT	CASCFGTGDTDTQYF
.	16	TRBD1	TRBJ2-5	TRBV5-1	TGCGCCAGCAGCGCACGGGACAGGGACCGTTTAGAGACCCAGTACTTC	CASSARDRDRLETQYF
.	14	.	TRBJ1-3	TRBV5-1	TGCGCCAGCAGCTTTCAGCCTTCGGGAAACACCATATATTTT	CASSFQPSGNTIYF